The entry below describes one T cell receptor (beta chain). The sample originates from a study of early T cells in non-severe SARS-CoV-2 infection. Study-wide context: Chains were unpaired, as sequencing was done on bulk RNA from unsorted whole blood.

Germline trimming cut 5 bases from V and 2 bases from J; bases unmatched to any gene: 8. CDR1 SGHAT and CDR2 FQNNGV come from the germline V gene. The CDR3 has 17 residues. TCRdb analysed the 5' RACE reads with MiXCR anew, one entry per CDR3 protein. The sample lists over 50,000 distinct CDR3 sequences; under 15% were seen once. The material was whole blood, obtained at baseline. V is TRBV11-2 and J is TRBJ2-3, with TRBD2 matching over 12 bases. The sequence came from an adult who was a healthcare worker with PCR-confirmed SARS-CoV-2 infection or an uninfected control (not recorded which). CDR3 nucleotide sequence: TGTGCCAGCAGCCGCGGTACTAGCGGGGGGTTCACAGATACGCAGTATTTT. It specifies CASSRGTSGGFTDTQYF.